The T cell receptor (beta chain) described here comes from a study of blood T cell repertoires in COVID-19. Study at large: In each case, the material was cDNA or gDNA derived from T cells, B-cell-depleted T cells, or PBMCs.

As processed by the authors: Amplification with reference gene primers provided the estimates of nucleated cell counts. Generated by immunoSEQ multiplex PCR, the TCRdb table keeps only in-frame clones and is missing some. The V and J calls and clone size were taken over from that table, and D and trimming were inferred from the DNA. The sample contains tens of thousands of clones, approximately 80% of which appear only once. The CDR3 has 16 residues. The V end lost 0 bases, the J end lost 7 bases, and 15 bases lay between the germline ends. Looked up from germline, CDR1 is LNHNV and CDR2 is YYDKDF (reference sequence). The table lists this clone with a count of one.

The rearrangement joins TRBV15 to TRBJ1-4; TRBD1 is a possible D gene (6 bases). Sample: peripheral blood. This sequence was found in a woman at least 80 years old with acute or convalescent COVID-19. The CDR3 DNA sequence: TGTGCCACCAGCAGAGATGCCCAGGGGTTGCGTGAAAAACTGTTTTTT. Protein: CATSRDAQGLREKLFF.